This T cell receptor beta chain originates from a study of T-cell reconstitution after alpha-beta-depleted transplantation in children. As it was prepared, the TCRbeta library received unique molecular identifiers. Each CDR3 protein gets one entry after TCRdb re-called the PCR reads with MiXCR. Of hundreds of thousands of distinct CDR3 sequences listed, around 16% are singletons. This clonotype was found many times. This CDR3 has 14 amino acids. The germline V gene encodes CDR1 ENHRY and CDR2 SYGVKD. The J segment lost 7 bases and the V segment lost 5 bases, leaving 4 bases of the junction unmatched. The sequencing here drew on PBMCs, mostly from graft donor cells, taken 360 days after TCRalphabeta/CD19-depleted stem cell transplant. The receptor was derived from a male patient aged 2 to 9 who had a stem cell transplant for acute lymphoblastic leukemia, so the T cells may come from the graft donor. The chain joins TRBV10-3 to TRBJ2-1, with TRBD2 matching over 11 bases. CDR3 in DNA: TGTGCCATCAGTCTAGCGGGGGGAGGGAATGAGCAGTTCTTC. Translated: CAISLAGGGNEQFF.